This is a list of T cell receptor beta chains from one sample in a study of shared clonotypes between healthy human individuals. Only in-frame clones appear in the TCRdb table, and some are missing; sequencing was by immunoSEQ multiplex PCR. The repertoire consists of around 2.5 million clones, with under 95% occurring once and the leading ten covering roughly 0.36%. Source material: naive CD4+ T cells from PBMCs. The receptor set was obtained from a man aged 18-30 years in good health. Some clones in this sample may be carry-over from other donors' samples. Both conserved end residues are part of each CDR3.

J | V | CDR3
TRBJ2-2 | TRBV6-1 | CASSVSATNTGELFF
TRBJ2-2 | TRBV11-3 | CASSPGQGLGLAGRTGELFF
TRBJ2-1 | TRBV27 | CASSQIRDRLYNEQFF
TRBJ2-7 | TRBV29-1 | CSAGQGAPEQYF
TRBJ2-7 | TRBV29-1 | CSVGGFYEQYF
TRBJ2-1 | TRBV28 | CASIGRDRGREGAYNEQFF
TRBJ1-5 | TRBV28 | CASSSAGTGNQPQHF
TRBJ1-1 | TRBV28 | CASSSRTGNTEAFF
TRBJ2-4 | TRBV19 | CASRPPPGRQSIQYF
TRBJ2-5 | TRBV2 | CASSYNRGQGETQYF
TRBJ1-2 | TRBV28 | CASSPTVNYGYTF
TRBJ1-4 | TRBV30 | CAWSVSPPELFF
TRBJ2-1 | TRBV18 | CASSPRSSSASSYNEQFF
TRBJ2-7 | TRBV10-3 | CAISESAGSYEQYF
TRBJ2-7 | TRBV7-8 | CASSFIQGSYEQYF
TRBJ2-3 | TRBV28 | CASRTSGIATDTQYF
TRBJ2-7 | TRBV5-5 | CASSSGPFDGYEQYF
TRBJ2-1 | TRBV11-2 | CASSDPRSGGYNEQFF
TRBJ2-7 | TRBV27 | CASSPASYEQYF
TRBJ1-1 | TRBV4-3 | CASSLTGRTEAFF
TRBJ1-1 | TRBV19 | CAISGQGATEAFF
TRBJ2-7 | TRBV28 | CASSWAGRTARQYF
TRBJ1-5 | TRBV29-1 | CSVVLGGRRDQPQHF
TRBJ1-3 | TRBV7-9 | CASSLGMATGNTIYF
TRBJ1-5 | TRBV5-1 | CASSHGSGNQPQHF
TRBJ1-3 | TRBV6-1 | CASRSGSGNTIYF
TRBJ2-1 | TRBV29-1 | CSVGKGQVGNEQFF
TRBJ2-7 | TRBV7-9 | CASGRQRGYEQYF
TRBJ2-7 | TRBV11-2 | CASSLGSGPSYEQYF
TRBJ2-5 | TRBV6-6 | CASSGTETQYF
TRBJ1-2 | TRBV23-1 | CASSRNRVWEGYTF
TRBJ1-4 | TRBV5-1 | CASSWARQENEKLFF
TRBJ2-7 | TRBV7-2 | CASSPGQGLYEQYF